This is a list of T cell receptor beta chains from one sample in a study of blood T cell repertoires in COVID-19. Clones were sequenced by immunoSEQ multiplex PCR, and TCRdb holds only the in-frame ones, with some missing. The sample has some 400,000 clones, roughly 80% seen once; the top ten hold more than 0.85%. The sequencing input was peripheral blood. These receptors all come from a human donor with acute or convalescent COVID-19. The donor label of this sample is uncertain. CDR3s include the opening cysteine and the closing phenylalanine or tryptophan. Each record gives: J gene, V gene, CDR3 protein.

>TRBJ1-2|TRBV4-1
CASSPPREGYNYGYTF
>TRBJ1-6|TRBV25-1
CASSRVENSPLHF
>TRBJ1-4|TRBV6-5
CASSQRREKLFF
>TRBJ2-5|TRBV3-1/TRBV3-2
CASRPFLAGVETQYF
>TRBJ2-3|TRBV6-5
CASIPIGDTQYF
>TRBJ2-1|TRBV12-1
CASSFELAGGNHNEQFF
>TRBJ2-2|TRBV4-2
CASSQASGRTTGELFF
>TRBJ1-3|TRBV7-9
CASSLRSEGNTIYF
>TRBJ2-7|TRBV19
CASSSFGQGLYEQYF
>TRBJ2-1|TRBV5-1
CASSPAFGEQFF
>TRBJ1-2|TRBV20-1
CSASDDYGYTF
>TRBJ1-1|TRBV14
CASSQGWDRGYTEAFF
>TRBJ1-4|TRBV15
CATSRGGTGREKLFF
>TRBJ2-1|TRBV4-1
CASSQEGGAYNEQFF
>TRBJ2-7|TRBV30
CAWSVRGGTYEQYF
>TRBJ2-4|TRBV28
CASSSTSGGAKNIQYF
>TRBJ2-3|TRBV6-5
CASSYRGLGTDTQYF
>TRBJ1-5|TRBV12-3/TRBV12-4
CASSEGVYQPQHF
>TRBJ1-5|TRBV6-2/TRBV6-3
CASNPQGRSNQPQHF